This TCR beta chain was captured by sequencing in a study of blood T cell repertoires in COVID-19. For the study at large: Italy, Spain and the United States were the sources of the convalescent and acute COVID-19 samples. T cells, B-cell-depleted T cells, or PBMCs provided the cDNA or gDNA that served as material.

CDR3 size: 14 residues. V gave up 5 bases and J gave up 6 bases; unmatched junction bases: 6. Germline V CDR1 and CDR2: MNHEY, SVGAGI. This clone was found once. Original methodology: Counts of nucleated cells, estimated from reference gene primer amplification, were obtained. Data came from immunoSEQ multiplex PCR; TCRdb stores just in-frame clones and leaves some out. For V, J and clone size, that table is used; D and trimming come from the DNA. Seen here are over 200,000 clones, under 90% observed once, and the top ten hold less than 7.5%. The chain employs TRBV6-5 and TRBJ2-5, with 10 nucleotides matching TRBD1. Sequenced sample: peripheral blood. The receptor was isolated from a man aged 55 to 69 who had recovered from COVID-19. Here the CDR3 reads CASSPGTGVKTQYF. The CDR3 nucleotides are TGTGCCAGCAGTCCCGGGACAGGGGTGAAGACCCAGTACTTC.